The T cell receptor beta chain described here comes from a study of T cells in Graves' hyperthyroidism and ophthalmopathy. Overall study: Before any treatment, at initial diagnosis, peripheral blood was collected.

Amplification yielded TCR beta CDR3 regions, with RNA transcripts as the source. A first-round RT-PCR of the TCR CDR3 used the HTBI primer set. TCRdb fed the multiplex PCR reads into MiXCR, producing one record per CDR3 protein. The data contain some 300,000 distinct CDR3 sequences, 15% to 20% of them singletons. In this sample, this clonotype turned up once. The CDR3 runs 17 residues. V lost 4 bases to trimming and J lost 8 bases; unmatched junction nucleotides: 9. Germline V gene lookup returns CDR1 MNHEY and CDR2 SVGAGI. This TCR derives from a man aged 25 to 40 with Graves' hyperthyroidism. This chain uses TRBV6-5 with TRBJ2-1; 15 bases agree with TRBD2. Sequencing was performed on blood. The CDR3 protein is CASSSGWTSGRGDEQFF. The CDR3 DNA sequence: TGTGCCAGCAGTTCGGGGTGGACTAGCGGGAGGGGGGATGAGCAGTTCTTC.